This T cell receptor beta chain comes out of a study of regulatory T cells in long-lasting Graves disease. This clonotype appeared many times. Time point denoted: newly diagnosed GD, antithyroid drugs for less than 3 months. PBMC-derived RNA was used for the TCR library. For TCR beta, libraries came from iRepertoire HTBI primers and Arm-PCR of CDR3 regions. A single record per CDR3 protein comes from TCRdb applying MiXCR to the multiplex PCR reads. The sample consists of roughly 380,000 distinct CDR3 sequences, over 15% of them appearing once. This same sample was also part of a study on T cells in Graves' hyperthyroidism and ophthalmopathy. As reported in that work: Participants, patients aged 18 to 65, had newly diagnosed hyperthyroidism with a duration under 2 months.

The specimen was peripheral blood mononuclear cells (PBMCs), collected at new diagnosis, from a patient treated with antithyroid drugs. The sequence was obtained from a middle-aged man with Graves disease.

The CDR3 protein is CASSQVEGEITEAFF. The CDR3 bases are TGTGCCAGCAGCCAAGTCGAGGGGGAGATCACTGAAGCTTTCTTT. The chain couples TRBV4-2 to TRBJ1-1; TRBD1 might be the D (6 bases). Trimming took 1 base from V and 4 from J, leaving 13 bases between them. The length of the CDR3 is 15 residues. Germline values: CDR1 LGHNA, CDR2 YNFKEQ.